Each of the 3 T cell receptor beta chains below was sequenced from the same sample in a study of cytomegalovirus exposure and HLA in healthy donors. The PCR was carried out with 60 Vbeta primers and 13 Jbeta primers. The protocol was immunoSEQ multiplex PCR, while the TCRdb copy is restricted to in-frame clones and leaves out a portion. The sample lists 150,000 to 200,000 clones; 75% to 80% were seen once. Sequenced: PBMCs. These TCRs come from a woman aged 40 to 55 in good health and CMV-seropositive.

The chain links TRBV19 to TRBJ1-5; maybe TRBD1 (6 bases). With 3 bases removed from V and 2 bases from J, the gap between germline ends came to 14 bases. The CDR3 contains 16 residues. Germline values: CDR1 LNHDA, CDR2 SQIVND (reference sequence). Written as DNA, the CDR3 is TGTGCCAGTAGTATGGTGCCAGGGGAAGGCAATCAGCCCCAGCATTTT. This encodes CASSMVPGEGNQPQHF. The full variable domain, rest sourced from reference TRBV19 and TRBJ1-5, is DGGITQSPKYLFRKEGQNVTLSCEQNLNHDAMYWYRQDPGQGLRLIYYSQIVNDFQKGDIAEGYSVSREKKESFPLTVTSAQKNPTAFYLCASSMVPGEGNQPQHFGDGTRLSIL.

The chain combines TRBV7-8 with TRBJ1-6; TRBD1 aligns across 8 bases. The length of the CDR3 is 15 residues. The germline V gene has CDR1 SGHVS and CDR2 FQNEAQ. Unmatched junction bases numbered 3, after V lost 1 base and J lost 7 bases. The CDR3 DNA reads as TGTGCCAGCAGCTTAGAGGCAGGGGGCAATTCACCCCTCCACTTT. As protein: CASSLEAGGNSPLHF.

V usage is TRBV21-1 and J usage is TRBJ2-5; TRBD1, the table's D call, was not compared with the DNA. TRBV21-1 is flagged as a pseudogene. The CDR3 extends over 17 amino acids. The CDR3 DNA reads TGTGCCAGCAGCCCCTTCACCGGGACAGGGCCTCGAGAGACCCAGTACTTC. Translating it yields CASSPFTGTGPRETQYF.